Listed here is a single TCR beta chain. The antigen it binds to is not known. Base qualities are not provided; no much larger clone lies one nucleotide away. Libraries came from PCR. The instrument given in TCRdb is Illumina HiSeq 2500. Molecular barcoding was employed in the preparation of TCR libraries, with unique molecular identifiers being used to normalize TCRbeta repertoire quantification. TCRdb reworked the public reads: Q25 trimming with fastp, MiXCR clone assembly, productive beta chains retained. One record per CDR3 amino acid sequence lists the most common genes and DNA. This sample gives approximately 420,000 distinct CDR3 sequences in total; 9.5% to 13% of them show up just once. The ten largest account for roughly 6% of the sample. The data were obtained in a study of T-cell reconstitution after alpha-beta-depleted transplantation in children (dated by TCRdb to about 2016). Broadly, across the study: Using TCR repertoire profiling, the study quantitatively followed how T-cell immune reconstitution unfolded in children after TCRalphabeta/CD19-depleted allogeneic hematopoietic cell transplantation.

V lost 1 base and J lost 4 bases; the stretch between them is 10 bases long. From a lookup of the germline V gene, CDR1 and CDR2 are LGHNA and YNFKEQ. The CDR3 holds 14 amino acids from the cysteine to the phenylalanine. Of all the DNA, just the CDR3 is kept, 42 bases in frame from base 1. This sample comprised PBMCs from the stem cell graft donor, obtained from the stem cell graft. The receptor comes from a human donor who donated a stem cell graft to a child with acute myeloid leukemia. The chain is assembled from TRBV4-2 and TRBJ1-1; the best D guess is TRBD1, with 5 bases matching. The sequence in DNA is TGTGCCAGCAGCCAAGTGGGGACCAGCACTGAAGCTTTCTTT. Its protein product is CASSQVGTSTEAFF.